These T cell receptor beta chains were read from a single sample in a study of shared clonotypes between healthy human individuals. Profiled with immunoSEQ multiplex PCR; TCRdb holds only in-frame clones, not every one. The sample holds some 500,000 clones, around 79% seen once. Sequencing was done on a sample of PBMCs. The receptors derive from a woman aged 40 to 50 in good health. Some clones in this sample may be carry-over from other donors' samples. Each CDR3 is given with its conserved first and last residue. The D gene is left open where the match is weak. The size of a clone is reported for some rows only, either as once, few or many, or as a class for expanded clones.

j_call: TRBJ2-6
v_call: TRBV19
d_call: .
clone_size: .
cdr3_nt: TGTGCCAGTAGTATACCTCAAGGAGACCTGTTCTCTGGGGCCAACGTCCTGACTTTC
cdr3_aa: CASSIPQGDLFSGANVLTF

j_call: TRBJ2-7
v_call: TRBV28
d_call: .
clone_size: .
cdr3_nt: TGTGCCAGCAGTTCTCCCTCGATCTCCTACGAGCAGTACTTC
cdr3_aa: CASSSPSISYEQYF

j_call: TRBJ2-7
v_call: TRBV30
d_call: TRBD1
clone_size: .
cdr3_nt: TGTGCCTGGAGGGCCGGGACAGGGGGATTCTACGAGCAGTACTTC
cdr3_aa: CAWRAGTGGFYEQYF

j_call: TRBJ2-1
v_call: TRBV7-3
d_call: TRBD2
clone_size: .
cdr3_nt: TGTGCCAGCAGCTTTTCCGGGACTAGCGGATACAATGAGCAGTTCTTC
cdr3_aa: CASSFSGTSGYNEQFF

j_call: TRBJ2-7
v_call: TRBV11-2
d_call: .
clone_size: .
cdr3_nt: TGTGCCAGCAGCTTACTTCGGGGCGATTACTCCTACGAGCAGTACTTC
cdr3_aa: CASSLLRGDYSYEQYF

j_call: TRBJ2-3
v_call: TRBV29-1
d_call: TRBD2
clone_size: .
cdr3_nt: TGCAGCGTTGTCCCCAGGGCGGGGGGGATCACGGATACGCAGTATTTT
cdr3_aa: CSVVPRAGGITDTQYF

j_call: TRBJ2-2
v_call: TRBV19
d_call: TRBD2
clone_size: .
cdr3_nt: TGTGCCAGTAGTATAGCGGGAGGGACGGACACCGGGGAGCTGTTTTTT
cdr3_aa: CASSIAGGTDTGELFF

j_call: TRBJ2-5
v_call: TRBV5-5
d_call: .
clone_size: .
cdr3_nt: TGTGCCAGCAGCTTGGCGCAGGGTAGGGGTGAGACCCAGTACTTC
cdr3_aa: CASSLAQGRGETQYF

j_call: TRBJ1-3
v_call: TRBV6-6
d_call: .
clone_size: .
cdr3_nt: TGTGCCAGCAGGGGGGACGGGGGAAACACCATATATTTT
cdr3_aa: CASRGDGGNTIYF

j_call: TRBJ1-2
v_call: TRBV6-5
d_call: TRBD1
clone_size: .
cdr3_nt: TGTGCCAGCAGTTACTCCGGGACAGGGAATCTATCGGGCTACACCTTC
cdr3_aa: CASSYSGTGNLSGYTF

j_call: TRBJ2-3
v_call: TRBV5-1
d_call: .
clone_size: .
cdr3_nt: TGCGCCAGCCGGGACGGACGAATAAACACAGATACGCAGTATTTT
cdr3_aa: CASRDGRINTDTQYF

j_call: TRBJ2-3
v_call: TRBV5-1
d_call: .
clone_size: once
cdr3_nt: TGCGCCAGCAGCTCCTGGACGGGAAACACAGATACGCAGTATTTT
cdr3_aa: CASSSWTGNTDTQYF

j_call: TRBJ1-2
v_call: TRBV5-1
d_call: .
clone_size: .
cdr3_nt: TGCGCCAGCAGCTTGATGGGGGAGGGCGGCTACACCTTC
cdr3_aa: CASSLMGEGGYTF

j_call: TRBJ1-2
v_call: TRBV6-1
d_call: .
clone_size: .
cdr3_nt: TGTGCCAGCAGTGACGGCAGGCCGTATGGCTACACCTTC
cdr3_aa: CASSDGRPYGYTF

j_call: TRBJ2-7
v_call: TRBV5-6
d_call: .
clone_size: once
cdr3_nt: TGTGCCAGCAGCGATCCGGTAGGGGCCTACGAGCAGTACTTC
cdr3_aa: CASSDPVGAYEQYF

j_call: TRBJ2-7
v_call: TRBV6-5
d_call: TRBD1
clone_size: .
cdr3_nt: TGTGCCAGCAGTTACTCGACACAGGGGGCCTACGAGCAGTACTTC
cdr3_aa: CASSYSTQGAYEQYF

j_call: TRBJ2-5
v_call: TRBV15
d_call: .
clone_size: .
cdr3_nt: TGTGCCACCAGCAGAGATATGGGCCCCCAAGAGACCCAGTACTTC
cdr3_aa: CATSRDMGPQETQYF

j_call: TRBJ1-1
v_call: TRBV4-2
d_call: .
clone_size: .
cdr3_nt: TGTGCCAGCAGCCAAGATTGGCGCCAACCGGGGGGCACTGAAGCTTTCTTT
cdr3_aa: CASSQDWRQPGGTEAFF

j_call: TRBJ2-2
v_call: TRBV13
d_call: TRBD2
clone_size: .
cdr3_nt: TGTGCCAGCAGCTTAGGACTAGCGGGAGCCGGCACCGGGGAGCTGTTTTTT
cdr3_aa: CASSLGLAGAGTGELFF

j_call: TRBJ1-1
v_call: TRBV10-3
d_call: .
clone_size: .
cdr3_nt: TGTGCCATCAGTGAAGATTTGGAAGCTTTCTTT
cdr3_aa: CAISEDLEAFF

j_call: TRBJ2-1
v_call: TRBV9
d_call: .
clone_size: .
cdr3_nt: TGTGCCAGCAGCCCCACCGTCCGACCAAGCTCCTACAATGAGCAGTTCTTC
cdr3_aa: CASSPTVRPSSYNEQFF

j_call: TRBJ1-3
v_call: TRBV4-1
d_call: .
clone_size: .
cdr3_nt: TGCGCCAGCAGCCAAGGTCACAGCTCTGGAAACACCATATATTTT
cdr3_aa: CASSQGHSSGNTIYF

j_call: TRBJ2-7
v_call: TRBV7-2
d_call: TRBD2
clone_size: .
cdr3_nt: TGTGCCAGCAGCTTAGTTGGGGCTCGGGCGGGAGCGGCCTACGAGCAGTACTTC
cdr3_aa: CASSLVGARAGAAYEQYF

j_call: TRBJ2-5
v_call: TRBV27
d_call: .
clone_size: .
cdr3_nt: TGTGCCAGCAGTTCACTTCCGAAACCGCCCCAAGAGACCCAGTACTTC
cdr3_aa: CASSSLPKPPQETQYF

j_call: TRBJ1-5
v_call: TRBV28
d_call: .
clone_size: once
cdr3_nt: TGTGCCAGCAGTTTTCAAGGTGGAGGGACCCAGCATTTT
cdr3_aa: CASSFQGGGTQHF

j_call: TRBJ2-7
v_call: TRBV19
d_call: .
clone_size: .
cdr3_nt: TGTGCCAGTAGGGGACGCGCCTGCTACGAGCAGTACTTC
cdr3_aa: CASRGRACYEQYF

j_call: TRBJ2-2
v_call: TRBV27
d_call: TRBD2
clone_size: .
cdr3_nt: TGTGCCAGCAGTTTGCGGTTTGTCGGGGCCGGCGGGAGATCAAACACCGGGGAGCTGTTTTTT
cdr3_aa: CASSLRFVGAGGRSNTGELFF

j_call: TRBJ1-1
v_call: TRBV7-9
d_call: .
clone_size: .
cdr3_nt: TGTGCCAGCAGTCTAATGGGCCAGACGGGCACTGAAGCTTTCTTT
cdr3_aa: CASSLMGQTGTEAFF

j_call: TRBJ2-7
v_call: TRBV2
d_call: .
clone_size: .
cdr3_nt: TGTGCCAGCAGTAGGGACTCCTACTCCTACGAGCAGTACTTC
cdr3_aa: CASSRDSYSYEQYF

j_call: TRBJ1-5
v_call: TRBV14
d_call: TRBD1
clone_size: .
cdr3_nt: TGTGCCAGCAGCCCATCTGACAGGGCCCCCCAGCATTTT
cdr3_aa: CASSPSDRAPQHF

j_call: TRBJ1-3
v_call: TRBV7-9
d_call: .
clone_size: few
cdr3_nt: TGTGCCAGCAGCCAGACTCAGGGCTCTGGAAACACCATATATTTT
cdr3_aa: CASSQTQGSGNTIYF

j_call: TRBJ1-2
v_call: TRBV2
d_call: .
clone_size: .
cdr3_nt: TGTGCCAGCACGATAGGTGCCGAGGGTGGCTACACCTTC
cdr3_aa: CASTIGAEGGYTF

j_call: TRBJ2-3
v_call: TRBV28
d_call: .
clone_size: .
cdr3_nt: TGTGCCCCCCTCGCCCGCGTCTCCACAGATACGCAGTATTTT
cdr3_aa: CAPLARVSTDTQYF

j_call: TRBJ2-7
v_call: TRBV5-1
d_call: TRBD2
clone_size: .
cdr3_nt: TGCGCCAGCAGCCAAGGGACTAGCGGGAGTTGGGAGCAGTACTTC
cdr3_aa: CASSQGTSGSWEQYF

j_call: TRBJ2-1
v_call: TRBV7-2
d_call: .
clone_size: .
cdr3_nt: TGTGCCAGCAGCCAGAGTTTCATATTGGTGGTTGGGGTCTTC
cdr3_aa: CASSQSFILVVGVF

j_call: TRBJ1-1
v_call: TRBV20-1
d_call: .
clone_size: .
cdr3_nt: TGCAGTCACAGGGAGAACACTGAAGCTTTCTTT
cdr3_aa: CSHRENTEAFF

j_call: TRBJ2-1
v_call: TRBV11-3
d_call: TRBD2
clone_size: .
cdr3_nt: TGTGCCAGCAGCGCCGGGACTAGCGGGAGGGTGAATGAGCAGTTCTTC
cdr3_aa: CASSAGTSGRVNEQFF

j_call: TRBJ1-4
v_call: TRBV5-5
d_call: .
clone_size: once
cdr3_nt: TGTGCCAGCAGCTCTTCGGGGCGTGAAAAACTGTTTTTT
cdr3_aa: CASSSSGREKLFF

j_call: TRBJ2-3
v_call: TRBV7-8
d_call: .
clone_size: .
cdr3_nt: TGTGCCAGCAGCTTACTAGGCCAACAGGATACGCAGTATTTT
cdr3_aa: CASSLLGQQDTQYF

j_call: TRBJ2-7
v_call: TRBV19
d_call: .
clone_size: .
cdr3_nt: TGTGCCAGTAGTATTACAGGGAGCTCCTACGAGCAGTACTTC
cdr3_aa: CASSITGSSYEQYF

j_call: TRBJ2-7
v_call: TRBV6-5
d_call: TRBD2
clone_size: few
cdr3_nt: TGTGCCAGCAGAAAAGCGGGAGTCTACGAGCAGTACTTC
cdr3_aa: CASRKAGVYEQYF

j_call: TRBJ2-3
v_call: TRBV28
d_call: TRBD2
clone_size: .
cdr3_nt: TGTGCCAGCAGTTCTCCAGCGGGAGGGAAAAATACGCAGTATTTT
cdr3_aa: CASSSPAGGKNTQYF

j_call: TRBJ2-6
v_call: TRBV6-5
d_call: .
clone_size: .
cdr3_nt: TGTGCCAGCAGTTACAGGGGGACAGGGGCCAACGTCCTGACTTTC
cdr3_aa: CASSYRGTGANVLTF

j_call: TRBJ1-2
v_call: TRBV7-8
d_call: TRBD1
clone_size: .
cdr3_nt: TGTGCCAGCAGCTTAGGTCTCGGGACAGGGTGGTATGGCTACACCTTC
cdr3_aa: CASSLGLGTGWYGYTF

j_call: TRBJ2-1
v_call: TRBV23-1
d_call: .
clone_size: few
cdr3_nt: TGCGCCAGCAGTCGGGCTGGCAGGCCCGGAGAGCAGTTCTTC
cdr3_aa: CASSRAGRPGEQFF

j_call: TRBJ2-2
v_call: TRBV2
d_call: TRBD2
clone_size: .
cdr3_nt: TGTGCCAGCATTCTGCTAGCGGGAGAAACCGGGGAGCTGTTTTTT
cdr3_aa: CASILLAGETGELFF

j_call: TRBJ2-2
v_call: TRBV18
d_call: .
clone_size: few
cdr3_nt: TGTGCCAGCTCACCGGAGGGCGGGGAGCTGTTTTTT
cdr3_aa: CASSPEGGELFF

j_call: TRBJ2-2
v_call: TRBV5-1
d_call: .
clone_size: .
cdr3_nt: TGCGCCAGCAGCCCTGCCCTACTAGGGGCCGGGGAGCTGTTTTTT
cdr3_aa: CASSPALLGAGELFF

j_call: TRBJ1-1
v_call: TRBV2
d_call: TRBD1
clone_size: .
cdr3_nt: TGTGCCAGCGGGAGGACAGGGTTTTCTCCGTACACTGAAGCTTTCTTT
cdr3_aa: CASGRTGFSPYTEAFF

j_call: TRBJ1-1
v_call: TRBV6-5
d_call: TRBD1
clone_size: many
cdr3_nt: TGTGCCAGCAGTTACTCGGACAGGAGGCGCACTGAAGCTTTCTTT
cdr3_aa: CASSYSDRRRTEAFF

j_call: TRBJ1-1
v_call: TRBV5-8
d_call: .
clone_size: .
cdr3_nt: TGTGCCAGCAGCTTGGCCAGGGACCGGCAGACTGAAGCTTTCTTT
cdr3_aa: CASSLARDRQTEAFF

j_call: TRBJ1-3
v_call: TRBV6-5
d_call: .
clone_size: .
cdr3_nt: TGTGCCAGCAGCCTCACCTCTGGAAACACCATATATTTT
cdr3_aa: CASSLTSGNTIYF

j_call: TRBJ2-5
v_call: TRBV5-4
d_call: .
clone_size: .
cdr3_nt: TGTGCCAGCAGCTTACCCTTGGAGACCCAGTACTTC
cdr3_aa: CASSLPLETQYF

j_call: TRBJ1-4
v_call: TRBV28
d_call: .
clone_size: .
cdr3_nt: TGTGCCAGCAGTTCTGCGGGGCAGACTAATGAAAAACTGTTTTTT
cdr3_aa: CASSSAGQTNEKLFF

j_call: TRBJ2-1
v_call: TRBV10-2
d_call: .
clone_size: .
cdr3_nt: TGCGCCAGCAGCAGCGGGCGAGGCAATGAGCAGTTCTTC
cdr3_aa: CASSSGRGNEQFF

j_call: TRBJ1-1
v_call: TRBV2
d_call: TRBD1
clone_size: .
cdr3_nt: TGTGCCAGCAGTCCCCGGACAGGGGGCTTGGCTGAAGCTTTCTTT
cdr3_aa: CASSPRTGGLAEAFF

j_call: TRBJ2-2
v_call: TRBV19
d_call: TRBD2
clone_size: .
cdr3_nt: TGTGCCAGTACCACTAGCGGTGACACCGGGGAGCTGTTTTTT
cdr3_aa: CASTTSGDTGELFF